Listed below are T cell receptor beta chains from one sample, sequenced in a study of T cell responses to AZD1222 COVID-19 vaccine. Only in-frame clones appear in the TCRdb table, and some are missing; sequencing was by immunoSEQ multiplex PCR. The data show over 90,000 clones, 91% seen once. This material consisted of peripheral blood, taken on day 0 of AZD1222 vaccination. These receptors were obtained from an adult in good health. The CDR3 runs from the conserved cysteine through the conserved F or W. A D gene is named only where the DNA matches it firmly. The size field is filled for only some rows; it gives once, few, many or a size class.

TRBV6-4,TRBD2,-,15,TRBJ2-5,TGTGCCAGCTCTCCACTAGCGGGGCCACAAGAGACCCAGTACTTC,CASSPLAGPQETQYF
TRBV5-4,-,-,15,TRBJ2-7,TGTGCCAGCAGCCCGGGTGGGGCAGCGCAGTACGAGCAGTACTTC,CASSPGGAAQYEQYF
TRBV11-2,TRBD1,once,14,TRBJ2-3,TGTGCCAGCAATAGGGACAGGGGCACAGATACGCAGTATTTT,CASNRDRGTDTQYF
TRBV5-6,TRBD1,-,13,TRBJ2-7,TGTGCCAGCAGCTGGACAGGATCCTACGAGCAGTACTTC,CASSWTGSYEQYF
TRBV19,TRBD1,-,16,TRBJ1-1,TGTGCCACTCATCCCGGGACAGGAAAAATGAACACTGAAGCTTTCTTT,CATHPGTGKMNTEAFF
TRBV11-2,-,once,17,TRBJ1-1,TGTGCCAGCAGCTTAGACGGCTTGGCGGTAATGAACACTGAAGCTTTCTTT,CASSLDGLAVMNTEAFF
TRBV11-2,-,-,17,TRBJ2-3,TGTGCCAGCAGCTCTCCGACCCGAGAGGAGCGCACAGATACGCAGTATTTT,CASSSPTREERTDTQYF
TRBV15,-,-,14,TRBJ1-5,TGTGCCACCAGCAGAGGTGGGGTCGGTCAGCCCCAGCATTTT,CATSRGGVGQPQHF
TRBV18,TRBD2,-,15,TRBJ2-1,TGTGCCAGCTCACCCGGGACTACCAGCCAAAATGAGCAGTTCTTC,CASSPGTTSQNEQFF
TRBV29-1,-,-,11,TRBJ2-7,TGCAGCGTTGGCGAGGGCCTCGAGCAGTACTTC,CSVGEGLEQYF
TRBV12-3/TRBV12-4,-,-,13,TRBJ1-1,TGTGCCAGCAGGGGTTACATGAACACTGAAGCTTTCTTT,CASRGYMNTEAFF
TRBV5-6,-,-,15,TRBJ2-5,TGTGCCAGCAGCTGGGGCCCCAGAGGACAAGAGACCCAGTACTTC,CASSWGPRGQETQYF
TRBV7-2,-,-,14,TRBJ1-1,TGTGCCAGCAGCCCCTCCGTGGGCCCCACTGAAGCTTTCTTT,CASSPSVGPTEAFF
TRBV5-1,-,-,16,TRBJ2-3,TGCGCCAGCAGCGTTGGGGACATTCTCTCTACAGATACGCAGTATTTT,CASSVGDILSTDTQYF
TRBV7-6,TRBD1,-,15,TRBJ2-2,TGTGCCAGCAGCCTGATCGGGACAGGGACCGGGGAGCTGTTTTTT,CASSLIGTGTGELFF
TRBV11-2,-,-,14,TRBJ1-1,TGTGCCAGCAGGTTGTTAGGGGTGAACACTGAAGCTTTCTTT,CASRLLGVNTEAFF
TRBV6-5,-,-,15,TRBJ1-3,TGTGCCAGCAGCCCACAGTTTAGCTCTGGAAACACCATATATTTT,CASSPQFSSGNTIYF